The next 18 T cell receptor beta chains were all read from a single sample in a study of cytomegalovirus exposure and HLA in healthy donors. The PCR employed 60 Vbeta primers together with 13 Jbeta primers. The method was immunoSEQ multiplex PCR; TCRdb's version includes in-frame clones alone and lacks a portion of them. In the table there are approximately 93,000 clones, 78% of which are singletons. Sequences were obtained from PBMCs. These receptors were collected from a middle-aged woman in good health and CMV-seronegative.

V usage is TRBV15 and J usage is TRBJ1-2, with a tentative D call TRBD1 (5 bases). This CDR3 region has 14 residues. Looked up from germline, CDR1 is LNHNV and CDR2 is YYDKDF (reference sequence). The germline V and J ends were trimmed by 1 base and 2 bases, with 8 bases remaining between them. The CDR3 is CATSRGRGNYGYTF. For the CDR3, the DNA is TGTGCCACCAGCAGAGGTCGGGGGAACTATGGCTACACCTTC.

J is TRBJ2-2 and V is TRBV6-1; 7 bases map to TRBD1. The CDR3 contains 17 residues. V was clipped by 1 base and J by 2 bases; unmatched bases: 7. Looked up from germline, CDR1 is MNHNS and CDR2 is SASEGT. CDR3 sequence reads: CASSEDPGTANTGELFF. CDR3 in DNA: TGTGCCAGCAGTGAAGATCCGGGGACAGCAAACACCGGGGAGCTGTTTTTT.

V usage is TRBV29-1 and J usage is TRBJ2-5; weak D call: TRBD2 (6 bases). With the DNA end fitting TRBJ2-7 better, the J assignment may be wrong. The CDR3 runs to 14 residues. Germline lookup yields CDR1 SQVTM and CDR2 ANQGSEA. The CDR3 loop reads CSVEGEVLGAEQYF. The CDR3 region has the DNA TGCAGCGTTGAAGGGGAGGTCCTGGGTGCCGAGCAGTACTTC.

The chain uses TRBV10-3 and TRBJ2-3; D unclear. Trimming pared 6 bases from V and 2 bases from J, leaving 6 bases between. CDR1 is ENHRY and CDR2 is SYGVKD in the germline V gene. The CDR3 is made up of 12 amino acids. CDR3: CAISGTTDTQYF. DNA for the CDR3: TGTGCCATCAGCGGTACCACAGATACGCAGTATTTT.

This chain uses TRBV19 with TRBJ2-7; 11 nucleotides match TRBD2. V lost 3 bases to trimming and J lost 4 bases; unmatched junction nucleotides: 2. The CDR3 has 14 residues. Germline lookup yields CDR1 LNHDA and CDR2 SQIVND (reference sequence). The CDR3 coding sequence is TGTGCCAGTAGTATGGGACTAGCGGTTTACGAGCAGTACTTC. Translation gives CASSMGLAVYEQYF.

This sequence joins TRBV7-8 and TRBJ1-1; possibly TRBD1 for D (5 bases). From germline, CDR1 is SGHVS and CDR2 FQNEAQ. CDR3 length: 15 amino acids. V shed 0 bases and J shed 1 base, with 9 bases lying between them. The CDR3 protein is CASSLAQGWNTEAFF. CDR3 coding DNA: TGTGCCAGCAGCTTAGCGCAGGGTTGGAACACTGAAGCTTTCTTT.

This clone has only a few counts. J is TRBJ1-2 and V is TRBV5-1, with D possibly matching TRBD1 (5 bases). The CDR3 is made up of 17 amino acids. Trimming shortened V by 3 bases and J by 6 bases, and 24 bases separated the two germline ends. The germline V gene has CDR1 SGHRS and CDR2 YFSETQ. The CDR3 DNA follows: TGCGCCAGCAGCTCACTACTGCGGGGCAGGGCTGGGCATGGCTACACCTTC. Amino acid sequence: CASSSLLRGRAGHGYTF.

The chain carries TRBV2 and TRBJ2-7; TRBD2 might be the D (6 bases). The CDR3 spans 14 residues. The V gene lost 4 bases and the J gene lost 4 bases, with 14 bases spanning the gap. Germline-derived CDR1 and CDR2 are SNHLY and FYNNEI. CDR3: CASSGETSQYEQYF. The CDR3 DNA is TGTGCCAGCAGTGGGGAGACTAGTCAGTACGAGCAGTACTTC.

The J gene is TRBJ2-1, the V gene TRBV19, with a weak D call TRBD1 (6 bases). Germline V lookup: CDR1 LNHDA, CDR2 SQIVND (reference sequence). The CDR3 loop spans 13 amino acids. Trimming cost V 7 bases and J 6 bases, with 13 bases left between them. CDR3 sequence reads: CASIGDKSNEQFF. CDR3 coding DNA: TGTGCCAGTATTGGGGACAAGTCCAATGAGCAGTTCTTC.

The CDR3 DNA follows: TGCGCCAGCAGCGTAACCGCCGGGGGAGGCGAGCAGTTCTTC. Translation gives CASSVTAGGGEQFF. This chain connects TRBV5-1 to TRBJ2-1; a weak D match, TRBD2 (6 bases). Trimming removed 4 bases at V and 10 bases at J, with 18 bases between. The CDR3 sequence is 14 residues long. The germline CDR1 and CDR2 sequences are SGHRS and YFSETQ.

This clone was observed a few times. The V gene is TRBV4-2, the J gene TRBJ1-1; 7 bases line up with TRBD1. The CDR3 covers 17 residues. Germline-derived CDR1 and CDR2 are LGHNA and YNFKEQ. The J segment lost 4 bases and the V segment lost 1 base, leaving 12 bases of the junction unmatched. CDR3 sequence: CASSQVAQGDWGTEAFF. The CDR3, as DNA: TGTGCCAGCAGCCAAGTGGCGCAGGGGGATTGGGGCACTGAAGCTTTCTTT.

The rearrangement uses TRBV28 and TRBJ1-5, with D perhaps matching TRBD1 (5 bases). The V gene lost 5 bases and the J gene lost 6 bases, with 11 bases spanning the gap. The CDR3 totals 13 residues. Germline values: CDR1 MDHEN, CDR2 SYDVKM. The CDR3 sequence is CASSGGGTQPQHF. CDR3 nucleotide sequence: TGTGCCAGCAGTGGGGGGGGGACTCAGCCCCAGCATTTT.

V is TRBV1 and J is TRBJ2-3; whether TRBD2, the table's D call, matches the DNA was not checked. TRBV1 is an annotated pseudogene. The CDR3 consists of 19 residues. The CDR3 DNA sequence: TGCACCAGCAGCCAAGGGGGGGGGCTAGCGGAGTCTAGCACAGATACGCAGTATTTT. It specifies CTSSQGGGLAESSTDTQYF.

The chain is built from TRBV19 and TRBJ2-5; 9 bases fit TRBD1. V shed 7 bases, J shed 7 bases, and the junction held 10 bases outside the gene matches. CDR3 length: 14 amino acids. From germline, CDR1 is LNHDA and CDR2 SQIVND (reference sequence). The CDR3 region is CASKRDRDDLTQYF. The CDR3 bases are TGTGCCAGTAAGCGGGACAGGGACGATTTGACCCAGTACTTC.

This clone was seen once. The rearrangement uses TRBV5-1 and TRBJ2-1; 8 nucleotides agree with TRBD2. Germline CDR1 reads SGHRS; CDR2 reads YFSETQ. This CDR3 has 15 amino acids. V trimming: 0 bases; J trimming: 4 bases; junction bases outside the gene matches: 3. The CDR3 region has the DNA TGCGCCAGCAGCTTGGCGTTAGCGGGGTACAATGAGCAGTTCTTC. Encoded protein: CASSLALAGYNEQFF.

V and J are TRBV7-9 and TRBJ1-6, with TRBD1 identical over 9 bases. This CDR3 is built from 18 residues. The trim removed 5 bases at V and 3 bases at J, leaving 11 bases unmatched. CDR1 is SEHNR, CDR2 FQNEAQ, per germline (reference sequence). CDR3 sequence (DNA): TGTGCCAGCAGCACAACCGGGACAGGGCGGTACTATAATTCACCCCTCCACTTT. Translated, it gives CASSTTGTGRYYNSPLHF.

The rearrangement joins TRBV5-1 to TRBJ2-1, with D possibly matching TRBD2 (5 bases). V was clipped by 0 bases and J by 0 bases, with 10 bases between them. The length of the CDR3 is 16 residues. Looked up from germline, CDR1 is SGHRS and CDR2 is YFSETQ. The CDR3: CASSLVNGGSYNEQFF. CDR3 bases: TGCGCCAGCAGCTTGGTAAACGGAGGCTCCTACAATGAGCAGTTCTTC.

The genes are TRBV7-9 and TRBJ2-1; perhaps TRBD2 as D (6 bases). CDR1 is SEHNR and CDR2 is FQNEAQ in the germline V gene (reference sequence). V gave up 5 bases and J gave up 3 bases, with 14 bases separating them. The CDR3 runs 15 residues. In DNA form, the CDR3 reads TGTGCCAGCAGCCCCCGAGGTAGCGGCTACAATGAGCAGTTCTTC. Its translation: CASSPRGSGYNEQFF.